Described below is a single TCR beta chain sequence and its context. Antigen: not known. The data derive from a study of OX40 agonist ivuxolimab in advanced cancers. About the study: Ivuxolimab, an antibody that agonizes OX40 (CD134), was administered to the patients. The diagnoses of dose-escalation patients were hepatocellular carcinoma, melanoma, renal cell or head and neck cancer. Study conclusions and caveats: More expanded clones were found, on average, in CD8+ than in CD4+ T cells.

Enrollment shut out patients with autoimmune disease history or systemic immunosuppression. The V end was cut by 0 bases, the J end by 5 bases, with 13 bases between. The CDR3 contains 15 residues. Germline CDR1 reads SEHNR; CDR2 reads FQNEAQ (reference sequence). The repertoire was sequenced with immunoSEQ multiplex PCR; TCRdb's copy has only in-frame clones and lacks some. Here the sample spans about 75,000 clones, about 88% being singletons. V usage is TRBV7-9 and J usage is TRBJ1-1; D is undetermined. The sequence was obtained from an adult with an advanced solid tumor such as melanoma, head and neck, liver or kidney cancer. Sequencing used CD4+ or CD8+ T cells sorted from blood, obtained in a trial of the OX40 agonist ivuxolimab. CDR3 protein: CASSLASRELTEAFF. As DNA, the CDR3 is TGTGCCAGCAGCTTAGCGAGTCGGGAGTTGACTGAAGCTTTCTTT.